Sequencing of this T cell receptor beta chain was carried out in a study of blood T cells in healthy people across ages. Study results and limitations: Long-lived donors exceeded aged donors in naive CD4+ cells and diversity. Naive T cell percentage by flow cytometry tracked strongly with beta diversity.

The second PCR ran about 6 to 12 cycles with a sample-barcoded 5' primer and J-beta primers. In TCRdb, the 5' RACE reads were re-called with MiXCR into one record per CDR3 protein. The table lists about 570,000 distinct CDR3 sequences, about a quarter of them singletons. Many counts were recorded for this clonotype. The antigen remains unidentified. This CDR3 spans 15 amino acids. V gave up 5 bases and J gave up 2 bases; unmatched junction bases: 3. These same data were also listed under a study on T cells of mothers and their children. As that study records: Within related and unrelated pairs, thymic selection shapes TCR recombination output in a similar way. The overlap seen between related mothers and children slightly exceeded that of unrelated pairs, though not significantly.

This sequence was found in a boy between 2 and 10 years old in good health. Sequencing input: blood. V is TRBV12-3 or TRBV12-4 and J is TRBJ1-2; 12 nucleotides agree with TRBD1. The CDR3 DNA sequence: TGTGCCAGCAGTGTCGGGACAGGGGGCAACTATGGCTACACCTTC. This gives the protein CASSVGTGGNYGYTF.